Here is one TCR beta chain with its context. The antigen remains unidentified. Germline CDR1 and CDR2: GTSNPN and SVGIG (reference sequence). The V gene end was trimmed by 7 bases and the J gene end by 11 bases; junction bases not matched to a gene: 18. This CDR3 has 14 residues. Here immunoSEQ multiplex PCR was the method, and the copy in TCRdb shows in-frame clones only, minus some. The sample has approximately 70,000 clones, 75% to 90% seen once; the top ten hold about an eighth. The data are from a study of a mutant IDH1 vaccine in newly diagnosed glioma. Time point indicated: week 23, last vaccination. The vaccine gave 300 ug of a 20-mer mutant IDH1 peptide subcutaneously per dose.

This material consisted of PBMCs, taken from a glioma patient whose treatment included an IDH1 peptide vaccine. The genes are TRBV30 and TRBJ2-5, with 8 nucleotides matching TRBD1. This receptor was identified in a man aged 18 to 30 with glioma. CDR3 in DNA: TGTGCCTTAACCCTAGCGCAGGGGGCAAAAGAGCAGTACTTC. The encoded protein is CALTLAQGAKEQYF.